Here is one T cell receptor (beta chain) with its context. Its antigen is still unknown. Measured with immunoSEQ multiplex PCR; TCRdb has only the in-frame clones, and not every one. The sample lists 25,000 to 35,000 clones; 70% to 90% were seen once. Germline-derived CDR1 and CDR2 are SGHRS and YFSETQ. Trimming took 0 bases from V and 6 from J, leaving 9 bases between them. The CDR3 has 13 amino acids. These data originate in a study of T cells in localized non-small cell lung cancer. Findings and caveats of the study: T cell clonality was highest in uninvolved adjacent lung, above tumor.

Sequencing was performed on peripheral blood, taken before any cancer treatment. This sequence joins TRBV5-1 and TRBJ1-1, with D possibly being TRBD1 (5 bases). The TCR comes from a woman between 40 and 69 years old with stage I lung adenocarcinoma. The CDR3 is CASSLEAGAEAFF. The CDR3 region has the DNA TGCGCCAGCAGCTTGGAGGCGGGGGCTGAAGCTTTCTTT.